This T cell receptor beta chain comes out of a study of blood T cell repertoires in COVID-19. Data came from immunoSEQ multiplex PCR; TCRdb stores just in-frame clones and leaves some out. The sample holds approximately 470,000 clones; approximately 83% are singletons and the top ten take roughly 3.1%. After removal of 3 bases from V and 2 bases from J, the junction contained 9 bases not matched to a gene. CDR1 is SGHRS, CDR2 YFSETQ, per germline. The CDR3 is 16 amino acids. A few counts support this clone. The specimen sequenced was peripheral blood. This receptor was taken from a human donor in a cohort sampled during active COVID-19. J is TRBJ1-1 and V is TRBV5-1; 8 nucleotides line up with TRBD1. CDR3 nucleotide sequence: TGCGCCAGCAGCTCAACCCCGGGACAGGTAAACACTGAAGCTTTCTTT. The encoded protein is CASSSTPGQVNTEAFF.